This T cell receptor (beta chain) was obtained from a study of T cell repertoires in cytomegalovirus infection. Turning to the study itself: The authors relied on CMV epitopes, both recently identified HLA-C-restricted and well-studied HLA-B-restricted. Public TCR beta signatures were indicative of both CMV infection and a matching HLA type. Study observations and caveats: Adding up the frequency of public TCR beta families identified people who carried CMV plus the relevant HLA. HLA-C-restricted CMV clonotypes gave the most frequent clonotype in two of eight donors.

One entry per CDR3 protein, called by TCRdb with MiXCR from the reads. The sample consists of approximately 910,000 distinct CDR3 sequences, roughly 30% of them appearing once. V was cut by 9 bases and J by 1 base, with 13 bases left in between. The CDR3 loop spans 13 amino acids. Germline V CDR1 and CDR2: MNHEY, SVGEGT. This clonotype was counted only a few times. Its antigen is unknown. The sample in question was cultured CD8+ T cells from PBMCs, obtained from culture after CMV antigen stimulation. This TCR was recovered from a human donor in good health (CMV status not recorded). Some clones in this sample may be carry-over from other donors' samples. This chain joins TRBV6-2 or TRBV6-3 and TRBJ2-7; a weak D match, TRBD1 (6 bases). The CDR3 region has the DNA TGTGCCAGTAATCCGACAGGTTCCTACGAGCAGTACTTC. Translated, it gives CASNPTGSYEQYF.